This T cell receptor (beta chain) stems from a study of shared clonotypes between healthy human individuals. The repertoire was sequenced with immunoSEQ multiplex PCR; TCRdb's copy has only in-frame clones and lacks some. This sample carries approximately 2.3 million clones, more than 85% of them seen once, and the ten largest clones take about 0.37%. The CDR3 consists of 18 residues. Germline trimming cut 5 bases from V and 0 bases from J; bases unmatched to any gene: 12. Per the germline V gene, CDR1 is MDHEN and CDR2 is SYDVKM. The sequencing input was naive CD4+ T cells from PBMCs. Noted subset: CD45RA+ positively selected. The sequence came from a man between 18 and 29 years old in good health. Some clones in this sample may be carry-over from other donors' samples. This chain joins TRBV28 and TRBJ2-1; TRBD1 aligns across 8 bases. CDR3 loop: CASSGQGGNSGSYNEQFF. In DNA, the CDR3 is TGTGCCAGCAGTGGACAGGGAGGAAATTCGGGCTCCTACAATGAGCAGTTCTTC.